This T cell receptor beta chain derives from a study of T cell changes during pregnancy in multiple sclerosis. The protocol was immunoSEQ multiplex PCR, while the TCRdb copy is restricted to in-frame clones and leaves out a portion. This sample has almost 35,000 clones; 85% to 90% occur once, and the top ten carry around 4.4%. With 7 bases removed from V and 0 bases from J, the gap between germline ends came to 9 bases. Germline assignment: CDR1 LNHDA and CDR2 SQIVND (reference sequence). This CDR3 is 13 amino acids long. The specimen comprised CD8+ T cells from peripheral blood mononuclear cells, sampled after pregnancy. The sequence was obtained from a female donor with multiple sclerosis, enrolled in a pregnancy study. The chain couples TRBV19 to TRBJ1-1; the D is unclear. The CDR3, as DNA: TGTGCCAGTACAGTAAGTATGAACACTGAAGCTTTCTTT. It translates to CASTVSMNTEAFF.